The 14 T cell receptor beta chains below all came from one sample that was sequenced in a study of blood T cell repertoires in COVID-19. This table comes from immunoSEQ multiplex PCR, and its TCRdb copy is limited to in-frame clones, with some not included. Here the sample spans 130,000 to 150,000 clones, more than 75% being singletons. The sample taken for sequencing was PBMCs or T cells enriched from blood (not recorded which). These receptors all come from a young woman with acute COVID-19.

The chain links TRBV6-2 or TRBV6-3 to TRBJ1-1, with 9 bases that match TRBD1. The V segment lost 4 bases and the J segment 3 bases; nucleotides outside the gene matches: 6. Germline CDR1 MNHEY, CDR2 SVGEGT. The CDR3 is made up of 15 amino acids. CDR3 DNA: TGTGCCAGCAGTTCCGGGACAGGGACTGACACTGAAGCTTTCTTT. Translation: CASSSGTGTDTEAFF.

V is TRBV10-1 and J is TRBJ1-2; D unresolved. Trimming removed 5 bases from V and 5 bases from J, with 3 bases in between. CDR1 and CDR2 (germline): WNHNN, SYGVQD (reference sequence). The CDR3 has 10 amino acids. CDR3 nucleotides: TGCGCCAGCAGTACTTATGGCTACACCTTC. Protein product: CASSTYGYTF.

The CDR3 loop is CASSWGLAPTYEQYF. The CDR3 DNA follows: TGTGCCAGCAGCTGGGGACTAGCGCCAACCTACGAGCAGTACTTC. This chain links TRBV13 with TRBJ2-7, with 10 positions matching TRBD2. V lost 4 bases and J lost 2; bases outside the gene matches: 5. The CDR3 length is 15 residues. From germline, CDR1 is PRHDT and CDR2 FYEKMQ (reference sequence).

The rearrangement joins TRBV27 to TRBJ2-3; possibly TRBD2 for D (6 bases). Germline lookup yields CDR1 MNHEY and CDR2 SMNVEV (reference sequence). Trimming cost V 5 bases and J 5 bases, with 11 bases left between them. This CDR3 is 13 amino acids long. CDR3 bases: TGTGCCAGCAGTAGGGGACTTTTAGATACGCAGTATTTT. Translation: CASSRGLLDTQYF.

V gene TRBV6-1 combines with J gene TRBJ1-5; D might be TRBD1 (5 bases). Germline lookup yields CDR1 MNHNS and CDR2 SASEGT. This CDR3 has 17 amino acids. Trimming took 0 bases from V and 6 from J, leaving 18 bases between them. The CDR3 sequence: CASSEAVHPGAPQPQHF. The CDR3 DNA is TGTGCCAGCAGTGAAGCGGTTCATCCTGGGGCTCCTCAGCCCCAGCATTTT.

The chain uses TRBV18 and TRBJ1-5; tentative D call: TRBD1 (5 bases). The V gene lost 6 bases and the J gene lost 4 bases, with 10 bases spanning the gap. The germline V gene encodes CDR1 KGHSH and CDR2 LQKENI. The CDR3 extends over 13 amino acids. The CDR3 sequence: CASSQDRNQPQHF. The CDR3 DNA is TGTGCCAGCTCCCAAGACAGAAATCAGCCCCAGCATTTT.

This clone has a handful of counts. The chain has TRBV28 and TRBJ2-5, with TRBD2 matching over 10 bases. V lost 6 bases to trimming and J lost 5 bases; unmatched junction nucleotides: 9. This CDR3 has 15 amino acids. Germline CDR1 MDHEN, CDR2 SYDVKM. The CDR3 DNA reads TGTGCCAGCAGCCCAGCGGGGGGGCAGGGGGAGACCCAGTACTTC. Its translation: CASSPAGGQGETQYF. Supplemented by reference TRBV28 and TRBJ2-5, the full variable domain reads DVKVTQSSRYLVKRTGEKVFLECVQDMDHENMFWYRQDPGLGLRLIYFSYDVKMKEKGDIPEGYSVSREKKERFSLILESASTNQTSMYLCASSPAGGQGETQYFGPGTRLLVL.

The genes are TRBV7-9 and TRBJ1-6, with 7 positions matching TRBD1. J lost 10 bases, V lost 5 bases, and 8 bases had no gene match. This CDR3 is 14 amino acids long. The germline CDR1 and CDR2 sequences are SEHNR and FQNEAQ (reference sequence). CDR3 DNA sequence: TGTGCCAGCAGCCAGACAGGGTTGGTCTCACCCCTCCACTTT. Translation gives CASSQTGLVSPLHF.

The V and J genes are TRBV3-1 (or the pseudogene TRBV3-2) and TRBJ2-3; D unclear. The CDR3 runs to 12 residues. Germline lookup yields CDR1 LGHDT and CDR2 YNNKEL (reference sequence). V was pared by 0 bases and J by 8 bases, with 6 bases between. This CDR3 reads CASSQDTGTQYF. For the CDR3, the DNA is TGTGCCAGCAGCCAAGATACCGGTACGCAGTATTTT.

This clone was picked up a small number of times. The CDR3 DNA follows: TGTGCCAGCAGTATGACAGGCTGGAATCAGCCCCAGCATTTT. As protein: CASSMTGWNQPQHF. This chain links TRBV28 with TRBJ1-5, with a tentative D call TRBD1 (6 bases). Looked up from germline, CDR1 is MDHEN and CDR2 is SYDVKM. Trimming took 5 bases from V and 4 from J, leaving 12 bases between them. This CDR3 has 14 residues. The variable domain in full, with the rest retrieved from reference TRBV28 and TRBJ1-5, is DVKVTQSSRYLVKRTGEKVFLECVQDMDHENMFWYRQDPGLGLRLIYFSYDVKMKEKGDIPEGYSVSREKKERFSLILESASTNQTSMYLCASSMTGWNQPQHFGDGTRLSIL.

The chain carries TRBV30 and TRBJ2-1; 7 bases map to TRBD2. The length of the CDR3 is 14 residues. Per germline, CDR1 GTSNPN and CDR2 SVGIG (reference sequence). The ends lost 2 bases at V and 2 bases at J; junction bases unmatched: 3. CDR3 sequence reads: CAWSTGRAYNEQFF. The CDR3 DNA reads TGTGCCTGGAGTACTGGGAGGGCCTACAATGAGCAGTTCTTC.

The chain recombines TRBV5-1 with TRBJ2-5; TRBD2 is a possible D gene (7 bases). Per germline, CDR1 SGHRS and CDR2 YFSETQ. The CDR3 loop spans 15 amino acids. Trimming cost V 0 bases and J 5 bases, with 14 bases left between them. This chain's CDR3 is CASSLALRGQETQYF. DNA for the CDR3: TGCGCCAGCAGCTTGGCGTTGCGGGGGCAGGAGACCCAGTACTTC. The full variable domain, its missing parts supplied by reference TRBV5-1 and TRBJ2-5, is KAGVTQTPRYLIKTRGQQVTLSCSPISGHRSVSWYQQTPGQGLQFLFEYFSETQRNKGNFPGRFSGRQFSNSRSEMNVSTLELGDSALYLCASSLALRGQETQYFGPGTRLLVL.

The chain is built from TRBV9 and TRBJ1-1; TRBD1 aligns across 10 bases. Germline V gives CDR1 SGDLS, CDR2 YYNGEE. V dropped 4 bases and J dropped 6; count of bases not matched to a gene: 9. This CDR3 contains 15 residues. The CDR3 nucleotides are TGTGCCAGCAGCCCCTGGGGACAGGGGATCGCTGAAGCTTTCTTT. The encoded protein is CASSPWGQGIAEAFF.

The V call is TRBV5-1, the J call TRBJ1-1, with a possible D match to TRBD1 (5 bases). CDR1 and CDR2 (germline): SGHRS, YFSETQ. Trimming shortened V by 4 bases and J by 3 bases, and 13 bases separated the two germline ends. The CDR3 extends over 14 amino acids. The CDR3 bases are TGCGCCAGCAGCGAGGCGGACATGTACACTGAAGCTTTCTTT. This gives the protein CASSEADMYTEAFF.